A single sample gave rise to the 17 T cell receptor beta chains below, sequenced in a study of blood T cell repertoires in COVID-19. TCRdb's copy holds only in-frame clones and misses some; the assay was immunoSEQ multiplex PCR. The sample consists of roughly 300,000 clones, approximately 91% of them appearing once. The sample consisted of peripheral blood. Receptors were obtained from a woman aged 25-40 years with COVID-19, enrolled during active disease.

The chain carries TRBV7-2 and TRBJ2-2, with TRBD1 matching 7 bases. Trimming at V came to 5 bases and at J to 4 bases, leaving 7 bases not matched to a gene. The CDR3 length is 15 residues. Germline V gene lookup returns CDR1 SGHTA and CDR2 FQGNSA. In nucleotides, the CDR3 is TGTGCCAGCAGCGGACGACAGGGTACCACCGGGGAGCTGTTTTTT. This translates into CASSGRQGTTGELFF. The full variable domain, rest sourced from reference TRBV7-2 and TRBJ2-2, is GAGVSQSPSNKVTEKGKDVELRCDPISGHTALYWYRQSLGQGLEFLIYFQGNSAPDKSGLPSDRFSAERTGGSVSTLTIQRTQQEDSAVYLCASSGRQGTTGELFFGEGSRLTVL.

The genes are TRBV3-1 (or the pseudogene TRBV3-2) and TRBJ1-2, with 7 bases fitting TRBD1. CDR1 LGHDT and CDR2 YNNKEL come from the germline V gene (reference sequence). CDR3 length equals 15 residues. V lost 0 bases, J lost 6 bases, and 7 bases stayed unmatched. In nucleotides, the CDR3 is TGTGCCAGCAGCCAAGAGAGGATTACAGGGGATGGCTACACCTTC. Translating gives CASSQERITGDGYTF.

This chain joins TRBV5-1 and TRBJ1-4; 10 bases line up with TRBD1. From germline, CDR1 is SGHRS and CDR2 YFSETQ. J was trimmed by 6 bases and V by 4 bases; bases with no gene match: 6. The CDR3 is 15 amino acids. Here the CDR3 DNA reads TGCGCCAGCAGCCCAGGGGACAGGGGTTATGAAAAACTGTTTTTT. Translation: CASSPGDRGYEKLFF.

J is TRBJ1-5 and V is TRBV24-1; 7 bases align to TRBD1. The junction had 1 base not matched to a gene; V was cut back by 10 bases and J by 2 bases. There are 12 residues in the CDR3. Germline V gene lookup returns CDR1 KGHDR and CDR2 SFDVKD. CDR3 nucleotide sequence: TGTGCCACGGGGACAGGCAATCAGCCCCAGCATTTT. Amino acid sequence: CATGTGNQPQHF.

This chain's CDR3 is CASSPTVRQGGTEAFF. DNA of the CDR3: TGTGCCAGCTCACCAACGGTCAGACAGGGTGGCACTGAAGCTTTCTTT. The genes are TRBV18 and TRBJ1-1; TRBD1 matches at 7 bases. Trimming at V came to 2 bases and at J to 4 bases, leaving 10 bases not matched to a gene. The CDR3 totals 16 residues. CDR1 and CDR2 (germline): KGHSH, LQKENI.

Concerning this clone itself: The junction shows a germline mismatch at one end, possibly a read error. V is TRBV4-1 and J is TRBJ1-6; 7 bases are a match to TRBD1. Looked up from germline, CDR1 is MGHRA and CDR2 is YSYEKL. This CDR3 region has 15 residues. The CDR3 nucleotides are TGCGCCAGCAGCCAGGGGGGACAGATTAATTCAGCCCTCCACTTT. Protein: CASSQGGQINSALHF.

CDR3 amino acids: CASSSGQGESGYTF. In nucleotides, the CDR3 is TGCGCCAGCAGCTCCGGACAGGGGGAGAGCGGCTACACCTTC. The chain employs TRBV5-1 and TRBJ1-2; TRBD1 aligns across 10 bases. V was clipped by 3 bases and J by 8 bases; unmatched bases: 7. This CDR3 has 14 residues. The germline gives CDR1 SGHRS, CDR2 YFSETQ.

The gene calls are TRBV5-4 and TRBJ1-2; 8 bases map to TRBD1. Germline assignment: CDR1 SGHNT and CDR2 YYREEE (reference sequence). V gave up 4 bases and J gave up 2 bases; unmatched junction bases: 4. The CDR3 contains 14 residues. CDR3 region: CASSPGTGNYGYTF. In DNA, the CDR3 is TGTGCCAGCAGCCCGGGGACAGGCAACTATGGCTACACCTTC.

The DNA for the CDR3 is TGTGCCAGCAGCTTGGCGAAACAGGGAACCGGGGAGCTGTTTTTT. This sequence encodes CASSLAKQGTGELFF. The chain links TRBV5-6 to TRBJ2-2; maybe TRBD1 (6 bases). Between the trimmed V and J ends, which lost 0 bases and 5 bases, there was a span of 11 bases. The CDR3 is made up of 15 amino acids. Looked up from germline, CDR1 is SGHDT and CDR2 is YYEEEE. The full variable domain, completed using reference TRBV5-6 and TRBJ2-2, is DAGVTQSPTHLIKTRGQQVTLRCSPKSGHDTVSWYQQALGQGPQFIFQYYEEEERQRGNFPDRFSGHQFPNYSSELNVNALLLGDSALYLCASSLAKQGTGELFFGEGSRLTVL.

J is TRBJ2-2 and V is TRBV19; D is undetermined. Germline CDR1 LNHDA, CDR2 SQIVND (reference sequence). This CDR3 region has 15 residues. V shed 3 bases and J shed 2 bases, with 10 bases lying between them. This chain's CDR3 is CASSIPHLNTGELFF. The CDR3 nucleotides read TGTGCCAGTAGTATTCCACACCTTAACACCGGGGAGCTGTTTTTT.

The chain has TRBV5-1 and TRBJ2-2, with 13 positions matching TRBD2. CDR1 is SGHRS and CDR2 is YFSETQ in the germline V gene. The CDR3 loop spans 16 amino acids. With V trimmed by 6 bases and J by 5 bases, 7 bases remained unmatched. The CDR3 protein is CASKPTSGRQTGELFF. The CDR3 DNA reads TGCGCCAGCAAACCGACTAGCGGGAGGCAGACCGGGGAGCTGTTTTTT.

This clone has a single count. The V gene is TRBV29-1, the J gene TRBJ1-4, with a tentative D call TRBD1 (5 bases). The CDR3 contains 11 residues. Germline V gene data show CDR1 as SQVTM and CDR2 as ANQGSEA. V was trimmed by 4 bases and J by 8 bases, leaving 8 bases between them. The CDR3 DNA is TGCAGCGTTGCGGAGGGGGAAAAACTGTTTTTT. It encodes CSVAEGEKLFF. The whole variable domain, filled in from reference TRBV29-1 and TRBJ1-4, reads SAVISQKPSRDICQRGTSLTIQCQVDSQVTMMFWYRQQPGQSLTLIATANQGSEATYESGFVIDKFPISRPNLTFSTLTVSNMSPEDSSIYLCSVAEGEKLFFGSGTQLSVL.

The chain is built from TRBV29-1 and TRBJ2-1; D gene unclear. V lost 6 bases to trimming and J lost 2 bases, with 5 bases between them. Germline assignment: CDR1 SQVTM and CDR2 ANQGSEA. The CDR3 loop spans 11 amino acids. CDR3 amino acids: CSVTPYNEQFF. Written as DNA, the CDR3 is TGCAGCGTAACACCCTACAATGAGCAGTTCTTC.

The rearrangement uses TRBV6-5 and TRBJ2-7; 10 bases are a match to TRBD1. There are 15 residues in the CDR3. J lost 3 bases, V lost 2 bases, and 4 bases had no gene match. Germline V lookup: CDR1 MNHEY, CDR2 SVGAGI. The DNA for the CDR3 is TGTGCCAGCAGTTACCCGACAGGGGGCGTCTACGAGCAGTACTTC. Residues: CASSYPTGGVYEQYF.

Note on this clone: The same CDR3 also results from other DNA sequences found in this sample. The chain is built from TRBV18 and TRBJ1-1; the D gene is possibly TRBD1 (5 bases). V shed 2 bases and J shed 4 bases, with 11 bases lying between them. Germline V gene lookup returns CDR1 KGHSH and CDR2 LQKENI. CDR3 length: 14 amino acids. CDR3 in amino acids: CASSPGQGGTEAFF. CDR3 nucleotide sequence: TGTGCCAGCTCACCAGGACAAGGCGGCACTGAAGCTTTCTTT.

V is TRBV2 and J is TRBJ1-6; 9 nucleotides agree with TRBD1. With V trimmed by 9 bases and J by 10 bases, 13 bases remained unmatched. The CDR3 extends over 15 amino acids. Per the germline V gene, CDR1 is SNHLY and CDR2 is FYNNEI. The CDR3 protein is CASSFTGQGFSPLHF. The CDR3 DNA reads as TGTGCCAGTTCATTCACGGGACAGGGTTTCTCACCCCTCCACTTT.

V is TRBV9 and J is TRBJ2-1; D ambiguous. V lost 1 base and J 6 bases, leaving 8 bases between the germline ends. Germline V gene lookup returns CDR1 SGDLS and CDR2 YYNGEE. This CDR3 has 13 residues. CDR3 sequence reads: CASSVSRLNEQFF. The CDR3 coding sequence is TGTGCCAGCAGCGTAAGCCGTCTCAATGAGCAGTTCTTC.